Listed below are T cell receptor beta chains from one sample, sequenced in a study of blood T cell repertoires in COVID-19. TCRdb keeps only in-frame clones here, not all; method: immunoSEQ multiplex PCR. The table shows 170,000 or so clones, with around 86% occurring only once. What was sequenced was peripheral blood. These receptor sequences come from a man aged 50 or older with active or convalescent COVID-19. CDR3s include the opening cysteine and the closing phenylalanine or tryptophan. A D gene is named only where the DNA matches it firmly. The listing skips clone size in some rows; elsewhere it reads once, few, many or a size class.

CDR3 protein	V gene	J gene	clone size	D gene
CASSLSGGTYNEQFF	TRBV5-1	TRBJ2-1	-	-
CASSSQGYGYTF	TRBV5-1	TRBJ1-2	once	-
CASSLSGKSYEQYF	TRBV6-5	TRBJ2-7	-	-
CASSFSGGTYEQYF	TRBV11-2	TRBJ2-7	-	TRBD2
CASSSRGLGGSSNQPQHF	TRBV5-6	TRBJ1-5	once	-
CASSQDLLVAGELFF	TRBV3-1/TRBV3-2	TRBJ2-2	-	-
CASSLGVGGHSSYEQYF	TRBV27	TRBJ2-7	-	-
CASSITQTGLGGYTF	TRBV19	TRBJ1-2	-	-
CASGEGASNQPQHF	TRBV18	TRBJ1-5	-	-
CATSRVDRADGYTF	TRBV15	TRBJ1-2	-	TRBD1
CASSHSRHGNQPQHF	TRBV28	TRBJ1-5	-	-
CASSSLETPNEQFF	TRBV5-4	TRBJ2-1	-	-
CASSSGGNEKLFF	TRBV3-1/TRBV3-2	TRBJ1-4	-	-
CASSQWVGEEQFF	TRBV14	TRBJ2-1	-	-
CASSEPPGGEKLFF	TRBV6-1	TRBJ1-4	once	TRBD1
CASSEQGMNTEAFF	TRBV25-1	TRBJ1-1	-	-
CASSLDRGEQYF	TRBV28	TRBJ2-7	-	-
CAWKRGMDNSRNTEAFF	TRBV30	TRBJ1-1	-	-
CATSVGTGMNTEAFF	TRBV24-1	TRBJ1-1	-	TRBD1
CASSEGASAHNEQFF	TRBV28	TRBJ2-1	-	-
CASSLGLAGGYTDTQYF	TRBV5-1	TRBJ2-3	-	TRBD2
CASSQQPGTGAEKLFF	TRBV4-1	TRBJ1-4	-	TRBD1
CATDRDSSGNTIYF	TRBV7-9	TRBJ1-3	few	-
CASSISQGGSRTEAFF	TRBV19	TRBJ1-1	-	-
CASSLSLRPGASPSYEQYF	TRBV7-9	TRBJ2-7	few	-
CASSLEFISEQFF	TRBV11-2	TRBJ2-1	-	-
CASRLAGGQWETQYF	TRBV5-1	TRBJ2-5	-	TRBD2
CASSADRIATNEKLFF	TRBV25-1	TRBJ1-4	-	-